The 8 T cell receptor beta chains listed next were all sequenced from one sample in a study of beta chain features in type 1 diabetes. The sequenced template was cDNA made from the entire isolated RNA. Measured with immunoSEQ multiplex PCR; TCRdb has only the in-frame clones, and not every one. The table records 300,000 to 450,000 clones, about 12% of them present only once. No antigens are known for them. Findings and caveats of the study: Among all four CD4+ subsets, Type 1 diabetes patients had TCRB CDR3s that were moderately but significantly shorter.

The sequenced sample consisted of naive CD4+ T cells from blood. These receptors originate from a woman aged 18-29 years with type 1 diabetes.

This clone was recorded a few times. The J gene is TRBJ2-6, the V gene TRBV5-1; 9 bases fit TRBD1. Germline CDR1 and CDR2: SGHRS and YFSETQ. This CDR3 has 16 residues. Trimming took 4 bases from V and 2 from J; bases not matched to a gene: 4. CDR3 coding DNA: TGCGCCAGCAGCGGGAGACAGGGGGCTGGGGCCAACGTCCTGACTTTC. Encoded protein: CASSGRQGAGANVLTF.

This clone has more than one count but fewer than ten. The chain has TRBV19 and TRBJ1-5; D remains ambiguous. Germline V gene lookup returns CDR1 LNHDA and CDR2 SQIVND (reference sequence). The CDR3 is 13 amino acids. Trimming took off 9 bases at V and 1 base at J, with 10 bases between the two ends. CDR3 protein: CASGEVSNQPQHF. CDR3 nucleotide sequence: TGTGCCAGCGGGGAGGTCAGCAATCAGCCCCAGCATTTT.

The chain recombines TRBV7-2 with TRBJ2-7, with 10 bases aligning to TRBD2. This CDR3 comprises 17 residues. The ends lost 0 bases at V and 6 bases at J; junction bases unmatched: 11. CDR1 SGHTA and CDR2 FQGNSA come from the germline V gene. The CDR3, as DNA: TGTGCCAGCAGCTTAGCGTGGCCTAGCGGGAGATCTTTCGAGCAGTACTTC. Amino acids: CASSLAWPSGRSFEQYF.

This chain uses TRBV29-1 with TRBJ1-6; the D is unclear. The germline CDR1 and CDR2 sequences are SQVTM and ANQGSEA. Between the trimmed V and J ends, which lost 4 bases and 5 bases, there was a span of 6 bases. The length of the CDR3 is 12 residues. In nucleotides, the CDR3 is TGCAGCGTTGGTAGTGATAATTCACCCCTCCACTTT. Translation gives CSVGSDNSPLHF.

CDR3 loop: CASSLRGPRSDTQYF. CDR3 in DNA: TGTGCCAGCAGCCTACGCGGGCCACGGTCAGATACGCAGTATTTT. J is TRBJ2-3 and V is TRBV5-6; tentative D call: TRBD2 (5 bases). V gave up 4 bases and J gave up 4 bases, with 16 bases separating them. The CDR3 totals 15 residues. From germline, CDR1 is SGHDT and CDR2 YYEEEE. Looking up the rest from reference TRBV5-6 and TRBJ2-3 gives the full variable domain: DAGVTQSPTHLIKTRGQQVTLRCSPKSGHDTVSWYQQALGQGPQFIFQYYEEEERQRGNFPDRFSGHQFPNYSSELNVNALLLGDSALYLCASSLRGPRSDTQYFGPGTRLTVL.

The J gene is TRBJ2-1, the V gene TRBV4-1; 8 nucleotides align to TRBD2. V shed 4 bases and J 5 bases; nucleotides not matched to a gene: 7. Germline V gene lookup returns CDR1 MGHRA and CDR2 YSYEKL. This CDR3 contains 15 residues. The CDR3 reads CASSREGSGNNEQFF. CDR3 DNA sequence: TGCGCCAGCAGCCGAGAGGGTAGCGGGAACAATGAGCAGTTCTTC.

In its sample, this clone was seen a few times. The chain uses TRBV28 and TRBJ1-2; possible D gene TRBD1, 6 bases. This CDR3 comprises 14 residues. Germline values: CDR1 MDHEN, CDR2 SYDVKM. Between the trimmed V and J ends, which lost 6 bases and 5 bases, there was a span of 16 bases. The CDR3 nucleotides are TGTGCCAGCAGCCCAGGGTTGAGGGGGTATGGCTACACCTTC. This gives the protein CASSPGLRGYGYTF.

The rearrangement uses TRBV14 and TRBJ2-1, with a tentative D call TRBD2 (7 bases). Germline V gene sequence: CDR1 SGHDN, CDR2 FVKESK. The CDR3 is 13 amino acids. Trimming cost V 1 base and J 15 bases, with 16 bases left between them. The CDR3 nucleotides read TGTGCCAGCAGCCAAGGGGGGGGGCATCCGCGGTTCTTC. Protein sequence: CASSQGGGHPRFF.